The sequence of this TCR beta chain was determined in a study of OX40 agonist ivuxolimab in advanced cancers. With respect to this clone: Its antigen is as yet unknown.

Germline loops: CDR1 SQVTM, CDR2 ANQGSEA. The CDR3 runs to 13 residues. The V and J ends lost 5 bases and 5 bases respectively, with 16 bases between them. The assay was immunoSEQ multiplex PCR, and TCRdb's table has in-frame clones only and misses some. The sample lists several thousand clones, approximately 79% occurring once. Study results and caveats: Fewer expanded clones were found on average in CD4+ than in CD8+ T cells.

The specimen was CD4+ or CD8+ T cells sorted from blood, collected in a trial of the OX40 agonist ivuxolimab. The V gene is TRBV29-1, the J gene TRBJ2-7; a possible D gene is TRBD2 (7 bases). The sequence derives from an adult with an advanced solid tumor such as melanoma, head and neck, liver or kidney cancer. The CDR3 loop reads CSVRGGGPDEQYF. Here the CDR3 DNA reads TGCAGCGTTAGGGGGGGAGGCCCCGACGAGCAGTACTTC.